A single sample gave rise to the 24 T cell receptor beta chains below, sequenced in a study of blood T cell repertoires in COVID-19. The protocol was immunoSEQ multiplex PCR, while the TCRdb copy is restricted to in-frame clones and leaves out a portion. The sample has roughly 200,000 clones, roughly 88% seen once. Sequencing was done on a sample of peripheral blood. The receptors were sampled from a man between 40 and 49 years old with acute or convalescent COVID-19.

The chain recombines TRBV19 with TRBJ2-1; TRBD2 matches 7 bases. This CDR3 has 14 residues. After removal of 7 bases from V and 7 bases from J, the junction contained 10 bases not matched to a gene. Per germline, CDR1 LNHDA and CDR2 SQIVND (reference sequence). The CDR3 DNA reads TGTGCCAGTACCTCCCCTGGGACTACGAATGAGCAGTTCTTC. This encodes CASTSPGTTNEQFF.

This clone was seen only once. This chain uses TRBV30 with TRBJ2-1; 7 bases fit TRBD2. Germline lookup yields CDR1 GTSNPN and CDR2 SVGIG (reference sequence). This CDR3 region has 11 residues. Trimming took 5 bases from V and 9 from J; bases not matched to a gene: 4. CDR3 in DNA: TGTGCCTGGGGGAGGGCCGCTGAGCAGTTCTTC. It specifies CAWGRAAEQFF.

The genes are TRBV5-1 and TRBJ2-7; 9 nucleotides line up with TRBD2. With V trimmed by 7 bases and J by 5 bases, 10 bases remained unmatched. CDR1 and CDR2 (germline): SGHRS, YFSETQ. The CDR3 consists of 14 residues. This CDR3 reads CASSGGSGSDEQYF. CDR3 nucleotides: TGCGCCAGCTCCGGGGGTAGCGGGAGCGACGAGCAGTACTTC.

The genes are TRBV7-7 and TRBJ2-2; D is possibly TRBD2 (5 bases). Trimming removed 5 bases from V and 6 bases from J, with 10 bases in between. CDR1 is SSHAT, CDR2 FNYEAQ, per germline (reference sequence). CDR3 size: 13 residues. This CDR3 reads CASSRDPSGELFF. As DNA, the CDR3 is TGTGCCAGCAGCCGGGATCCCTCCGGGGAGCTGTTTTTT.

In the case of this clone: A much more abundant neighbour one base away suggests this may be a read error. The chain uses TRBV27 and TRBJ2-1; 8 positions match TRBD1. Germline assignment: CDR1 MNHEY and CDR2 SMNVEV (reference sequence). The CDR3 extends over 13 amino acids. Losses at the gene ends were 10 bases for V and 9 bases for J; bases not matched to a gene: 11. The CDR3 DNA reads as TGTGCCAACACCCGGACAGGGAGGAGTGAGCAGTTCTTC. It yields the protein CANTRTGRSEQFF.

V and J are TRBV6-5 and TRBJ1-2; D might be TRBD1 (6 bases). The CDR3 is made up of 16 amino acids. V lost 0 bases and J lost 4, with 15 bases in between. The germline CDR1 and CDR2 sequences are MNHEY and SVGAGI. The CDR3 coding sequence is TGTGCCAGCAGTTACTCGACAGGCCCCTACGGCTATGGCTACACCTTC. Translation: CASSYSTGPYGYGYTF.

V is TRBV10-3 and J is TRBJ2-5, with 9 bases identical to TRBD1. Germline values: CDR1 ENHRY, CDR2 SYGVKD. The V gene end was trimmed by 6 bases and the J gene end by 3 bases; junction bases not matched to a gene: 5. The CDR3 covers 14 residues. CDR3 region: CAIRDGTGKETQYF. For the CDR3, the DNA is TGTGCCATCAGGGACGGGACAGGGAAAGAGACCCAGTACTTC.

The chain has TRBV6-5 and TRBJ1-5, with TRBD1 as a possible D gene (6 bases). V was clipped by 7 bases and J by 4 bases, with 17 bases between them. Germline V gene data show CDR1 as MNHEY and CDR2 as SVGAGI. CDR3 size: 15 residues. The CDR3 reads CASTLGVRGNQPQHF. The DNA of the CDR3 is TGTGCCAGCACCTTGGGGGTAAGGGGGAATCAGCCCCAGCATTTT.

This chain joins TRBV14 and TRBJ1-2, with D unresolved. CDR3 size: 13 residues. V lost 1 base and J lost 4, with 7 bases in between. The germline gives CDR1 SGHDN, CDR2 FVKESK. The CDR3 is CASSQVASYGYTF. The DNA of the CDR3 is TGTGCCAGCAGCCAAGTCGCCAGCTATGGCTACACCTTC. Supplemented by reference TRBV14 and TRBJ1-2, the full variable domain reads EAGVTQFPSHSVIEKGQTVTLRCDPISGHDNLYWYRRVMGKEIKFLLHFVKESKQDESGMPNNRFLAERTGGTYSTLKVQPAELEDSGVYFCASSQVASYGYTFGSGTRLTVV.

This clone turned up a few times. This sequence joins TRBV19 and TRBJ2-7; D is perhaps TRBD1 (6 bases). Trimming removed 5 bases at V and 3 bases at J, with 11 bases between. The CDR3 totals 13 residues. Germline loops: CDR1 LNHDA, CDR2 SQIVND (reference sequence). CDR3 DNA: TGTGCCAGTAGTGCCGGGACAAACTACGAGCAGTACTTC. It codes for CASSAGTNYEQYF.

This chain uses TRBV9 with TRBJ2-1; 7 nucleotides align to TRBD2. CDR1 is SGDLS, CDR2 YYNGEE, per germline. The CDR3 extends over 16 amino acids. After removal of 1 base from V and 0 bases from J, the junction contained 4 bases not matched to a gene. CDR3 sequence reads: CASSVFGTTSYNEQFF. The DNA of the CDR3 is TGTGCCAGCAGCGTATTTGGGACTACCTCCTACAATGAGCAGTTCTTC.

The rearrangement links TRBV7-9 to TRBJ2-7, with D uncertain. CDR1 is SEHNR and CDR2 is FQNEAQ in the germline V gene (reference sequence). This CDR3 has 13 amino acids. Trimming left V 1 base short and J 3 bases short, with 7 bases between. The CDR3 spells CASSLGSGYEQYF. Written as DNA, the CDR3 is TGTGCCAGCAGCTTAGGCTCAGGCTACGAGCAGTACTTC.

V and J are TRBV5-1 and TRBJ2-3; possible D gene TRBD2, 5 bases. Germline CDR1 SGHRS, CDR2 YFSETQ. This CDR3 spans 17 amino acids. V lost 3 bases and J lost 3, with 20 bases in between. The DNA of the CDR3 is TGCGCCAGCAGCTACCGGACTGGAGCGGATAATACAGATACGCAGTATTTT. The encoded protein is CASSYRTGADNTDTQYF.

The CDR3: CASSQDRGLTGYTF. CDR3 DNA sequence: TGTGCCAGCAGCCAAGACAGGGGGCTAACCGGCTACACCTTC. The V gene is TRBV3-1 (or the pseudogene TRBV3-2), the J gene TRBJ1-2; 8 bases are shared with TRBD1. This CDR3 is built from 14 residues. The germline V gene encodes CDR1 LGHDT and CDR2 YNNKEL (reference sequence). The V segment lost 0 bases and the J segment 8 bases; nucleotides outside the gene matches: 5.

The chain employs TRBV7-2 and TRBJ1-5, with 7 positions matching TRBD1. V lost 5 bases, J lost 6 bases, and 13 bases stayed unmatched. This CDR3 has 16 amino acids. Germline V gene data show CDR1 as SGHTA and CDR2 as FQGNSA. The CDR3 here is CASSRRYDRASQPQHF. CDR3 nucleotide sequence: TGTGCCAGCAGCCGGAGGTACGACAGGGCCAGTCAGCCCCAGCATTTT.

This chain connects TRBV30 to TRBJ2-5; D gene uncertain. V lost 1 base and J lost 2, with 8 bases in between. CDR1 is GTSNPN and CDR2 is SVGIG in the germline V gene (reference sequence). This CDR3 has 13 amino acids. DNA of the CDR3: TGTGCCTGGAGTGGACAACCACAAGAGACCCAGTACTTC. It specifies CAWSGQPQETQYF.

The chain has TRBV11-2 and TRBJ2-2, with 13 positions matching TRBD2. The germline gives CDR1 SGHAT, CDR2 FQNNGV. V trimming: 5 bases; J trimming: 5 bases; junction bases outside the gene matches: 8. This CDR3 is built from 17 residues. The CDR3 reads CASSLRTSGSGTGELFF. The DNA of the CDR3 is TGTGCCAGCAGCCTCAGGACTAGCGGGAGTGGGACCGGGGAGCTGTTTTTT.

The chain links TRBV13 to TRBJ2-5; TRBD1 might be the D (6 bases). Germline V CDR1 and CDR2: PRHDT, FYEKMQ (reference sequence). The CDR3 contains 16 residues. V lost 5 bases and J 1 base, leaving 17 bases between the germline ends. CDR3 nucleotides: TGTGCCAGCAGCCCGGGACACCTGACTACCCAAGAGACCCAGTACTTC. This encodes CASSPGHLTTQETQYF. Full variable domain (outside the CDR3, taken from reference TRBV13 and TRBJ2-5): AAGVIQSPRHLIKEKRETATLKCYPIPRHDTVYWYQQGPGQDPQFLISFYEKMQSDKGSIPDRFSAQQFSDYHSELNMSSLELGDSALYFCASSPGHLTTQETQYFGPGTRLLVL.

This sequence joins TRBV6-5 and TRBJ1-3; D perhaps matches TRBD1 (6 bases). The germline V gene encodes CDR1 MNHEY and CDR2 SVGAGI. The CDR3 spans 15 residues. V was clipped by 10 bases and J by 0 bases, with 16 bases between them. Here the CDR3 DNA reads TGTGCCACCTCCCGGGACACAAACTCTGGAAACACCATATATTTT. Translated: CATSRDTNSGNTIYF.

The chain links TRBV7-8 to TRBJ2-1; 7 bases align to TRBD2. With V trimmed by 3 bases and J by 6 bases, 5 bases remained unmatched. Germline loops: CDR1 SGHVS, CDR2 FQNEAQ. This CDR3 is 14 amino acids long. This chain's CDR3 is CASSFSSSGNEQFF. CDR3 DNA sequence: TGTGCCAGCAGCTTCTCCTCTAGCGGCAATGAGCAGTTCTTC.

The chain joins TRBV6-5 to TRBJ1-4; TRBD1 aligns across 7 bases. The CDR3 totals 14 residues. The V gene end was trimmed by 6 bases and the J gene end by 4 bases; junction bases not matched to a gene: 5. Germline V lookup: CDR1 MNHEY, CDR2 SVGAGI. The CDR3: CASRPGTDNEKLFF. The CDR3 DNA follows: TGTGCCAGCAGGCCCGGGACAGATAATGAAAAACTGTTTTTT.

The chain uses TRBV4-1 and TRBJ2-3; TRBD1 matches 8 bases. Germline V gene data show CDR1 as MGHRA and CDR2 as YSYEKL. V lost 6 bases, J lost 2 bases, and 10 bases stayed unmatched. The CDR3 is made up of 16 amino acids. The CDR3 sequence is CASRGRRQGTTDTQYF. The DNA for the CDR3 is TGCGCCAGCAGGGGCCGGAGACAGGGGACCACAGATACGCAGTATTTT.

In its sample, this clone was seen a few times. The chain is built from TRBV6-4 and TRBJ2-1, with D possibly matching TRBD1 (6 bases). The CDR3 is 15 residues long. Germline V CDR1 and CDR2: MRHNA, SNTAGT. Trimming cost V 5 bases and J 4 bases, with 15 bases left between them. Written as DNA, the CDR3 is TGTGCCAGCAGTACCCGCCCGGACAGTTACAATGAGCAGTTCTTC. Translated: CASSTRPDSYNEQFF.

This clone was recorded a few times. The chain recombines TRBV5-8 with TRBJ2-7; 8 bases are shared with TRBD1. CDR1 and CDR2 from the germline V gene are SGHTS and YDEGEE. CDR3 length equals 13 residues. The junction had 3 bases not matched to a gene; V was cut back by 2 bases and J by 5 bases. CDR3: CASSFQGANEQYF. CDR3 DNA sequence: TGTGCCAGCAGCTTTCAGGGGGCCAACGAGCAGTACTTC.